This section outlines one T cell receptor (beta chain) sequence together with its context. Its antigen is unknown. The data were obtained in a study of graft-versus-host responses after intestinal transplantation. Clones were sequenced by immunoSEQ multiplex PCR, and TCRdb holds only the in-frame ones, with some missing. In the table there are some 100,000 clones, just under 95% of which are singletons. Looked up from germline, CDR1 is ENHRY and CDR2 is SYGVKD. V gave up 10 bases and J gave up 6 bases, with 13 bases separating them. This CDR3 is built from 12 residues. V gene TRBV10-3 combines with J gene TRBJ2-1; perhaps TRBD2 as D (7 bases). Sample: unstimulated CD8+ T cells sorted from spleen or lymph node cells, taken before transplant. The receptor comes from a human donor who was the organ donor for an intestinal transplant. As DNA, the CDR3 is TGTGCCACAGGGGCGGGGGTCAATGAGCAGTTCTTC. Protein: CATGAGVNEQFF.